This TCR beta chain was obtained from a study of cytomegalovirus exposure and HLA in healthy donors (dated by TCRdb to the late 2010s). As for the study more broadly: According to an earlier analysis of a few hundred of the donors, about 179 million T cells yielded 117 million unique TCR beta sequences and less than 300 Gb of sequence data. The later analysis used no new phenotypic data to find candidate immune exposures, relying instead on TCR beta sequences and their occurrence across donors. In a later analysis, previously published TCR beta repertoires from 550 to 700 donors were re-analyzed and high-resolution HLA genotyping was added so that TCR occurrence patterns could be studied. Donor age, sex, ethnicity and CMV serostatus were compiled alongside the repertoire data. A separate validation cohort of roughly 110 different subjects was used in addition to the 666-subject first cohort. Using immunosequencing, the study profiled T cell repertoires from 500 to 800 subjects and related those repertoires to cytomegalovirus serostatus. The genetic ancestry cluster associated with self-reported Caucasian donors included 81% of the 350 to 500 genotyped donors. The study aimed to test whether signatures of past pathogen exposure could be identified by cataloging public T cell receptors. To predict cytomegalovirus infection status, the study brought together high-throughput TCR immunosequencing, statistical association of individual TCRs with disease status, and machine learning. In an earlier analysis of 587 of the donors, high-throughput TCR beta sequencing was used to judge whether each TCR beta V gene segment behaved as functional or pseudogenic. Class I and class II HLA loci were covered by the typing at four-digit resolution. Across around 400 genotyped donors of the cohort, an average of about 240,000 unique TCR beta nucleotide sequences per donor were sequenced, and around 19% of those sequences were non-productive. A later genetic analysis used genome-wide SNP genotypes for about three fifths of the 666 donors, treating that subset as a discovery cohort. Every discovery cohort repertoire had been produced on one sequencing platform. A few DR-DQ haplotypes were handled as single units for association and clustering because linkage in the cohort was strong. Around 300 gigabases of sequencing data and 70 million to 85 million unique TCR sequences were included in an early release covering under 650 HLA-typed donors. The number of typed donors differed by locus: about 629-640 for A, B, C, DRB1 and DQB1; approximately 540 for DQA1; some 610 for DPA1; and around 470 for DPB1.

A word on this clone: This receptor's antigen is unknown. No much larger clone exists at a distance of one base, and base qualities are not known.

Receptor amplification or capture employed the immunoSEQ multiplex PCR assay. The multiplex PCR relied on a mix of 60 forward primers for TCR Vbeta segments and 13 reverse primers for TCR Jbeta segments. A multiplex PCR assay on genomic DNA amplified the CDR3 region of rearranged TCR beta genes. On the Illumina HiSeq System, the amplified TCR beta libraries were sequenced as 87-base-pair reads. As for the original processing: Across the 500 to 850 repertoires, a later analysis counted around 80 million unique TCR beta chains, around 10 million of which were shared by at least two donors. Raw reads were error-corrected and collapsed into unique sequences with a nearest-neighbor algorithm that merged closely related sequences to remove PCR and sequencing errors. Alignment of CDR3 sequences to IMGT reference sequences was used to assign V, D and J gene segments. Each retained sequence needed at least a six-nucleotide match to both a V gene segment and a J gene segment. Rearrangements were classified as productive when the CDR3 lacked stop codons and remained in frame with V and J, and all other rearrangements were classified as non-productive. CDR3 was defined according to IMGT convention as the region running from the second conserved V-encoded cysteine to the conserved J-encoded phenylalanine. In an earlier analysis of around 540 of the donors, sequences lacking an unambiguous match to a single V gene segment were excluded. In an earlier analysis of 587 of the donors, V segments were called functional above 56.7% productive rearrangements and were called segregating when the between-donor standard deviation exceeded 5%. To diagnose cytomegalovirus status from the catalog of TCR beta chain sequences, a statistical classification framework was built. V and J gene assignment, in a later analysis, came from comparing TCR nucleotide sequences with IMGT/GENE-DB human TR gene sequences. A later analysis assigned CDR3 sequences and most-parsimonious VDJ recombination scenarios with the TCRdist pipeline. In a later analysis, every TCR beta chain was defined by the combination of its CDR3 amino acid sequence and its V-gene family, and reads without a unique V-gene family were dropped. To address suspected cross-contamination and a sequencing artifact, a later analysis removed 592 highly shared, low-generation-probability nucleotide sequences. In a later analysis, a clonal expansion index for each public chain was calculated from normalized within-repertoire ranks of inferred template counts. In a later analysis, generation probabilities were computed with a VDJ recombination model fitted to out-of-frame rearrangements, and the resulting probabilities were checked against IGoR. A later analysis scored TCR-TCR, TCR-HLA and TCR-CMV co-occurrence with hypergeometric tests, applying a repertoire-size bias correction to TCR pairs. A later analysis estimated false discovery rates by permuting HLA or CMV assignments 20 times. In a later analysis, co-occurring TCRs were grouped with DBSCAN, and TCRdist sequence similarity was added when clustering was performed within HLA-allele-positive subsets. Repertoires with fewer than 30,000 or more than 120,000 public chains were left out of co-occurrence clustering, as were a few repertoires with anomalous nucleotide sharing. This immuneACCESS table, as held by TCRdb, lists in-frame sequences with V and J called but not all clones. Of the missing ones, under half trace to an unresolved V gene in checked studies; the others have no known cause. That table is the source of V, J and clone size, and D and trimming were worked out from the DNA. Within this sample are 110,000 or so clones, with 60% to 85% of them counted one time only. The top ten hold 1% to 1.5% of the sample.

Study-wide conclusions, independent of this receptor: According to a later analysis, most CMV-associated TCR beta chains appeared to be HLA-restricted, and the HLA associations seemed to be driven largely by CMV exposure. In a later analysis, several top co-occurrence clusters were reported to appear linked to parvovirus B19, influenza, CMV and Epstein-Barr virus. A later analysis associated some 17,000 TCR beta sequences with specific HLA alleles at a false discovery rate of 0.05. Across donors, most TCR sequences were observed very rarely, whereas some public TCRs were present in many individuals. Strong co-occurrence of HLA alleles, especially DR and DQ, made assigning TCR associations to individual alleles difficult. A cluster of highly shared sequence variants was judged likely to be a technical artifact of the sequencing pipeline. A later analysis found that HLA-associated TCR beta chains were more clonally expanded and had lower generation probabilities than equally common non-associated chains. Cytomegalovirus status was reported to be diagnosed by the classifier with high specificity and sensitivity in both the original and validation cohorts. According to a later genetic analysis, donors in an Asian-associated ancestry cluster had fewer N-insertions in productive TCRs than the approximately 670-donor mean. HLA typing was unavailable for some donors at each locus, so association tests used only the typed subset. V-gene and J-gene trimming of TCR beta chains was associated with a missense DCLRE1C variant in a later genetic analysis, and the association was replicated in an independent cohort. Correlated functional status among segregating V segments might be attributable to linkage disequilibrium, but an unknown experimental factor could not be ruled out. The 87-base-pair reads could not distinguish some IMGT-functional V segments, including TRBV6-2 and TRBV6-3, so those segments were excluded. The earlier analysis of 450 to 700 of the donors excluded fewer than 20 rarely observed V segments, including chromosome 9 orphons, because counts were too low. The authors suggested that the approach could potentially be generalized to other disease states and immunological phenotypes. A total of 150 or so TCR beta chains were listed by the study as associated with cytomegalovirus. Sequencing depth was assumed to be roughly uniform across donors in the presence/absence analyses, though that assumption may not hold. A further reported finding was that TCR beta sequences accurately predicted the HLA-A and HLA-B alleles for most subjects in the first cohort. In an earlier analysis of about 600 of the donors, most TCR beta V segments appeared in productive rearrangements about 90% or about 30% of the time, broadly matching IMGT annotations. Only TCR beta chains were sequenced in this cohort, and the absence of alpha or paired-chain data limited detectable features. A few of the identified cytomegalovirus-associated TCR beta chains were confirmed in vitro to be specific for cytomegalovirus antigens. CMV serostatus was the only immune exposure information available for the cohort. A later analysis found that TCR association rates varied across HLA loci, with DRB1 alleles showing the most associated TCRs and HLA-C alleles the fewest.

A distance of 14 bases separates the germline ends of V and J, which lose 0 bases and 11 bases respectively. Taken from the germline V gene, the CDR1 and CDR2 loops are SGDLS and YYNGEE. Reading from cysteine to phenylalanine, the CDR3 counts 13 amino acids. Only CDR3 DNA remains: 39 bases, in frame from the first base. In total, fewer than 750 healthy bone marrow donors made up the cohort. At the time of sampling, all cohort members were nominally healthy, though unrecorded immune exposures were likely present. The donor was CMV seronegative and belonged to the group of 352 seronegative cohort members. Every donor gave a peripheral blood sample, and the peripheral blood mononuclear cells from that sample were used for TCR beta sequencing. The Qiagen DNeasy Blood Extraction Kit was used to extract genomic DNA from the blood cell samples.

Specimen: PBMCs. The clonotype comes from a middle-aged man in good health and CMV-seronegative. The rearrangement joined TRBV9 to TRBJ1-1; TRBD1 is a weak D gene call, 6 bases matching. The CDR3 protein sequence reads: CASSVGFTGSAFF. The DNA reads TGTGCCAGCAGCGTAGGGTTTACAGGGAGCGCTTTCTTT.